This is a list of T cell receptor beta chains from one sample in a study of cytomegalovirus exposure and HLA in healthy donors. The protocol was immunoSEQ multiplex PCR, while the TCRdb copy is restricted to in-frame clones and leaves out a portion. Found here are 95,000 to 150,000 clones, roughly 80% of them singletons; the top ten hold 2.1%. The sequencing sample was made of PBMCs. The receptors shown here come from a man aged 25-45 years in good health and CMV-seronegative. Each CDR3 is given with its conserved first and last residue. Each record gives: V gene, J gene, CDR3 protein.

v_gene: TRBV9
j_gene: TRBJ2-7
CDR3aa: CASSVDPGQNYEQYF

v_gene: TRBV28
j_gene: TRBJ1-6
CDR3aa: CASRNADPGGSPLHF

v_gene: TRBV7-9
j_gene: TRBJ2-7
CDR3aa: CASSLLRGLADTYEQYF

v_gene: TRBV10-3
j_gene: TRBJ2-7
CDR3aa: CAIGTAPDRNWVYEQYF

v_gene: TRBV19
j_gene: TRBJ1-5
CDR3aa: CASRGQGYQPQHF

v_gene: TRBV2
j_gene: TRBJ1-2
CDR3aa: CASSGTALPYGYTF

v_gene: TRBV6-1
j_gene: TRBJ2-5
CDR3aa: CASSPRTDGTQYF

v_gene: TRBV4-3
j_gene: TRBJ1-1
CDR3aa: CASSRSTNSGTRSNTEAFF

v_gene: TRBV27
j_gene: TRBJ2-4
CDR3aa: CASSPMRRGREAKNIQYF

v_gene: TRBV27
j_gene: TRBJ2-5
CDR3aa: CASSFTPGTGPGVVETQYF

v_gene: TRBV28
j_gene: TRBJ2-7
CDR3aa: CASSLWGTSAYEQYF

v_gene: TRBV28
j_gene: TRBJ1-6
CDR3aa: CASSFDRGPSSSPLHF

v_gene: TRBV27
j_gene: TRBJ2-7
CDR3aa: CASSFTLGGQTSYEQYF

v_gene: TRBV7-2
j_gene: TRBJ1-4
CDR3aa: CASSLQGGNEKLFF

v_gene: TRBV27
j_gene: TRBJ1-1
CDR3aa: CASCPGTGLNTEAFF

v_gene: TRBV5-4
j_gene: TRBJ2-7
CDR3aa: CASSFDRGYEQYF

v_gene: TRBV5-1
j_gene: TRBJ2-5
CDR3aa: CASSSQGVPETQYF

v_gene: TRBV19
j_gene: TRBJ1-2
CDR3aa: CASSAEADRFYGYTF

v_gene: TRBV2
j_gene: TRBJ2-2
CDR3aa: CASSETVNTGELFF

v_gene: TRBV29-1
j_gene: TRBJ1-4
CDR3aa: CSVESGNEKLFF

v_gene: TRBV27
j_gene: TRBJ1-4
CDR3aa: CASRDGTGGSVEKLFF

v_gene: TRBV10-1
j_gene: TRBJ2-1
CDR3aa: CASSEQGKWGNEQFF

v_gene: TRBV5-1
j_gene: TRBJ2-5
CDR3aa: CASSSGQGEETQYF

v_gene: TRBV10-3
j_gene: TRBJ1-5
CDR3aa: CAISEAGPGQPQHF

v_gene: TRBV7-7
j_gene: TRBJ1-4
CDR3aa: CASSRDRDEKLFF

v_gene: TRBV6-1
j_gene: TRBJ2-5
CDR3aa: CASSEAFIQETQYF

v_gene: TRBV11-2
j_gene: TRBJ2-5
CDR3aa: CASSLQRGLGETQYF

v_gene: TRBV4-1
j_gene: TRBJ1-4
CDR3aa: CASSQDRGANEKLFF

v_gene: TRBV28
j_gene: TRBJ2-3
CDR3aa: CASNLQGAITDTQYF

v_gene: TRBV2
j_gene: TRBJ2-2
CDR3aa: CASRRASGGSGTGELFF

v_gene: TRBV27
j_gene: TRBJ1-4
CDR3aa: CASRGWQGAPTNEKLFF

v_gene: TRBV2
j_gene: TRBJ1-1
CDR3aa: CASTERGREQAFF

v_gene: TRBV4-3
j_gene: TRBJ2-5
CDR3aa: CASSQDRDSQETQYF

v_gene: TRBV7-8
j_gene: TRBJ2-7
CDR3aa: CASSLEGVGLPYEQYF

v_gene: TRBV2
j_gene: TRBJ2-7
CDR3aa: CASSDRGGGPYEQYF